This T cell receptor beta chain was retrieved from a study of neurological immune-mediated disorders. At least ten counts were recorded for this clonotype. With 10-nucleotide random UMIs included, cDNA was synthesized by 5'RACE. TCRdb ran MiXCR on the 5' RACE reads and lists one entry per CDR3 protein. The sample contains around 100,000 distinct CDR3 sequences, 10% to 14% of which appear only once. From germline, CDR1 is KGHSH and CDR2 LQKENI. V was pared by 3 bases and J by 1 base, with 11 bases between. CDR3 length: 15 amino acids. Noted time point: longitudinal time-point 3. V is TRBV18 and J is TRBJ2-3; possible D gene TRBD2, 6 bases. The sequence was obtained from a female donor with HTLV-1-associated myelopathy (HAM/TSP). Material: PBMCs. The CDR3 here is CASSPEGTRTDTQYF. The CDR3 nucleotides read TGTGCCAGCTCACCGGAGGGGACCCGCACAGATACGCAGTATTTT.